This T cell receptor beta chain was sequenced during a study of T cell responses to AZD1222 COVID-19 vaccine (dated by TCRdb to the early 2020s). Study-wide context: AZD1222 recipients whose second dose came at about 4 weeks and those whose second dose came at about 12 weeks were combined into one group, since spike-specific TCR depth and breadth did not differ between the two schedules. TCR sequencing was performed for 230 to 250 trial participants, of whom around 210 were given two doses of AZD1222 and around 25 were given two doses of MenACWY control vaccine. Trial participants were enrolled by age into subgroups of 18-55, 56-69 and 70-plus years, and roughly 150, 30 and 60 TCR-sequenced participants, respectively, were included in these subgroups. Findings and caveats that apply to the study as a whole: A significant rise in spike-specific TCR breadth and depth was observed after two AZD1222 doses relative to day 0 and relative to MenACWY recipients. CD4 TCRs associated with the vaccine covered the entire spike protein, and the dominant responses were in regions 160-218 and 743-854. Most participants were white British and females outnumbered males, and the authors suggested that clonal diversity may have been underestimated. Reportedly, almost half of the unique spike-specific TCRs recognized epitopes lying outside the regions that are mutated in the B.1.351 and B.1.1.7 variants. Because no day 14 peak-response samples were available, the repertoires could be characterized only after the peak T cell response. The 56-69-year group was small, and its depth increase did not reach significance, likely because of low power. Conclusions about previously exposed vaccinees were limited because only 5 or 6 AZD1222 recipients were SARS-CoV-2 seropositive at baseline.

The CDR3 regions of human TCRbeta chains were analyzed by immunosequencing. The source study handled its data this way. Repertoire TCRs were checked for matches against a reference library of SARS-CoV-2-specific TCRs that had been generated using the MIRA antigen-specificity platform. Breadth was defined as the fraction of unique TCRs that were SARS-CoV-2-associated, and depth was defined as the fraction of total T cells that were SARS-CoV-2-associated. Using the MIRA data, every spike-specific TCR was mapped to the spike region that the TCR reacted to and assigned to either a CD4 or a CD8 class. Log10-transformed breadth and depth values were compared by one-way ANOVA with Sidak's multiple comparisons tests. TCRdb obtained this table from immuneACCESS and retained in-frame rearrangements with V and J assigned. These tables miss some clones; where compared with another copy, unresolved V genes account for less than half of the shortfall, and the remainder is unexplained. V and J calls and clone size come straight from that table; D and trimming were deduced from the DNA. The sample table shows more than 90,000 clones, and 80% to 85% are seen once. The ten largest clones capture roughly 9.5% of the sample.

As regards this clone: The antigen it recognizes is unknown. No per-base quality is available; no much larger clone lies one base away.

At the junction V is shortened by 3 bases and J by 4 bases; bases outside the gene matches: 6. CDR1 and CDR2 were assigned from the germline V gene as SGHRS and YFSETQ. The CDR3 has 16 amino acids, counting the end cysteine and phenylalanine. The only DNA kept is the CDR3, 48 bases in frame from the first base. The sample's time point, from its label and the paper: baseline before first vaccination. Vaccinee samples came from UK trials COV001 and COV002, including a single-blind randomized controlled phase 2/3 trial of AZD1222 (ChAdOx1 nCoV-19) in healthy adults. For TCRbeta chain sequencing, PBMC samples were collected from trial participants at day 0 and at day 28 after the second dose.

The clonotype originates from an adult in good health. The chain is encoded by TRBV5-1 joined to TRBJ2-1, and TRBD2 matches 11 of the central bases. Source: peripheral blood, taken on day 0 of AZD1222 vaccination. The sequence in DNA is TGCGCCAGCAGCTGGGAGACTAGCGGGGTTTACAATGAGCAGTTCTTC. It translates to CASSWETSGVYNEQFF.